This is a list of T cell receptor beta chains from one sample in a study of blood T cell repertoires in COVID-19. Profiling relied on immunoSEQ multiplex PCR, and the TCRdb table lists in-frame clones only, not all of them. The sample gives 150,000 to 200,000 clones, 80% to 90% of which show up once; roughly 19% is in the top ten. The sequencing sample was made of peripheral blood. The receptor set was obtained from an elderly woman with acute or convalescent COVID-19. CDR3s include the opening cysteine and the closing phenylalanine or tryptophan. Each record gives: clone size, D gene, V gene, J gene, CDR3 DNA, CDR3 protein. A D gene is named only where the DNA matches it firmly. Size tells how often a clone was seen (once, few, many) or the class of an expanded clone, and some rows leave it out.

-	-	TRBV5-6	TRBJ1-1	TGTGCCAGCAGCCGCGGGACTCTTGCGGTCACTGAAGCTTTCTTT	CASSRGTLAVTEAFF
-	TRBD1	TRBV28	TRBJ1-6	TGTGCCAGCAGTACCCCGACAGGGTCGCTCCACTTT	CASSTPTGSLHF
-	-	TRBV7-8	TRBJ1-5	TGTGCCAGCAGCTCATACAGGGTCTATAGCAATCAGCCCCAGCATTTT	CASSSYRVYSNQPQHF
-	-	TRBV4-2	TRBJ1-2	TGTGCCAGCAGCCAAGAAATTCTCTTTAACTATGGCTACACCTTC	CASSQEILFNYGYTF
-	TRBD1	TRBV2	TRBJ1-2	TGTGCCAGCAGGAGACAGGGCGCTAACTATGGCTACACCTTC	CASRRQGANYGYTF
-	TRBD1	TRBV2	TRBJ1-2	TGTGCCAGCAGGGGGACAGGGGGCACGAACTATGGCTACACCTTC	CASRGTGGTNYGYTF
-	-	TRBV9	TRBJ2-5	TGTGCCAGCAGCGTAGGGGACTGGGAGACCCAGTACTTC	CASSVGDWETQYF
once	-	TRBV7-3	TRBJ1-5	TGTGCCAGCAGCTTAACGGGGGGACGTAATCAGCCCCAGCATTTT	CASSLTGGRNQPQHF
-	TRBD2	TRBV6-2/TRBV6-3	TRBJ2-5	TGTGCCAGCAGTTACTCTCGCGACCCGTGGCGGGAGGTAAAGGAGACCCAGTACTTC	CASSYSRDPWREVKETQYF
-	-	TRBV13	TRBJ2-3	TGTGCCAGCAGCTTACGTACAGGCCGGTCTGCGCAGTATTTT	CASSLRTGRSAQYF
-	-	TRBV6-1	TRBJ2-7	TGTGCCAGCAGTGAAGCGCGGAGTAGGACCTACGAGCAGTACTTC	CASSEARSRTYEQYF
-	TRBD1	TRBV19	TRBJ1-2	TGTGCCAGTAGTACCACCGGGACAGGGGGCTTAACTAACTATGGCTACACCTTC	CASSTTGTGGLTNYGYTF
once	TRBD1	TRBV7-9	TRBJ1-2	TGTGCCAGCAGCTTAGATCTGGACAGGGTCGGTACCTTC	CASSLDLDRVGTF
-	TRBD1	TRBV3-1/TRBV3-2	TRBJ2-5	TGTGCCAGCAGCCAAGTGGACAGGGTGGATTTGGAGACCCAGTACTTC	CASSQVDRVDLETQYF
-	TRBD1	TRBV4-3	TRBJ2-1	TGCGCCAGCAGCCAAGGGACAGGGTCTGGAGATGAGCAGTTCTTC	CASSQGTGSGDEQFF
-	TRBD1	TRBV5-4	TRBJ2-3	TGTGCCAGCAGCTCGACAGGGTCAGATACGCAGTATTTT	CASSSTGSDTQYF
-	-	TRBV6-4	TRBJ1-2	TGTGCCAGCATCGGGACTGGGGGTACTACGGGCTATGGCTACACCTTC	CASIGTGGTTGYGYTF
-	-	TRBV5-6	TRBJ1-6	TGTGCCAGCAGCTCGGGAGGGTCCTATAATTCACCCCTCCACTTT	CASSSGGSYNSPLHF
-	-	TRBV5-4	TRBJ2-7	TGTGCCAGCAGCTTAAGAGACAAATCCTACGAGCAGTACTTC	CASSLRDKSYEQYF
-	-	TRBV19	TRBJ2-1	TGTGCCAGTAGGACAGGGAGGTATGAGCAGTTCTTC	CASRTGRYEQFF
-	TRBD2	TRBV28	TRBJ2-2	TGTGCCAGCACCACGCCGGGACTAGCGGGAAAGAACACCGGGGAGCTGTTTTTT	CASTTPGLAGKNTGELFF
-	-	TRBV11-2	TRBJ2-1	TGTGCCAGCAGCTTATCGCAGGGCAATGAGCAGTTCTTC	CASSLSQGNEQFF
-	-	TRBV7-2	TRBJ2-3	TGTGCCAGCAGCTTAATACACGGGTCCGATACGCAGTATTTT	CASSLIHGSDTQYF
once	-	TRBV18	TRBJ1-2	TGTGCCAGCTCACCGTCAGGCGGGCACCCCAACTATGGCTACACCTTC	CASSPSGGHPNYGYTF
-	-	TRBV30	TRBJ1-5	TGTGCCTGGGGTAATCACCGGGACAACCAACACTGGCCCCAGCATTTT	CAWGNHRDNQHWPQHF
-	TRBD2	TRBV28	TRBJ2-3	TGTGCCAGCAGGGGGACTAGCGGCTCCACAGATACGCAGTATTTT	CASRGTSGSTDTQYF
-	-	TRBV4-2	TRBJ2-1	TGTGCCAGCAGCCAAGCACGTGGTAGCGATGAGCAGTTCTTC	CASSQARGSDEQFF
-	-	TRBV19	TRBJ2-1	TGTGCCAGTAGGAACCCAAATAGCTCCTACAATGAGCAGTTCTTC	CASRNPNSSYNEQFF
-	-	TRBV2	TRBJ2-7	TGTGCCATTTCACAGGCGGGGAGAAGCCCCTACGAGCAGTACTTC	CAISQAGRSPYEQYF
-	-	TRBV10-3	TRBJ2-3	TGTGCCATCAGCCCGTCCACAGATACGCAGTATTTT	CAISPSTDTQYF
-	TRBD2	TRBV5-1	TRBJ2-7	TGCGCCAGCAGCTTGGAGGGACTAGCTCACAAGCAGTACTTC	CASSLEGLAHKQYF
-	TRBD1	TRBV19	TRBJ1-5	TGTGCCAGTAGTGACACAGGGGGCTATCAGCCCCAGCATTTT	CASSDTGGYQPQHF
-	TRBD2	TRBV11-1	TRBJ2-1	TGTGCCAGCAGCTTAGAGGGGACTAACAATGAGCAGTTCTTC	CASSLEGTNNEQFF
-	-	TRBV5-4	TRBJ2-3	TGTGCCAGCAGCTGGAAATCCGGGGGGCCTAGCACAGATACGCAATATTTT	CASSWKSGGPSTDTQYF
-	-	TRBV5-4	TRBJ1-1	TGTGCCAGCAGCCCGCGGGCAGGGGAGGGTACTGAAGCTTTCTTT	CASSPRAGEGTEAFF
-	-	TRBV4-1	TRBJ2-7	TGCGCCAGCAGCCCAGGGGTCCCCTCCTACGAGCAGTACTTC	CASSPGVPSYEQYF
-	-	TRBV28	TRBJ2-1	TGTGCCAGCAGTTTATTGCCAGGGGTCTACAATGAGCAGTTCTTC	CASSLLPGVYNEQFF
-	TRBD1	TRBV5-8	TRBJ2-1	TGTGCCAGCAGAAGCCGGGGACAGGGGGCGGGCAATGAGCAGTTCTTC	CASRSRGQGAGNEQFF
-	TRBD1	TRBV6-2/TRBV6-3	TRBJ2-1	TGTGCCAGCAGTTCGGACAGGAAAACCTACAATGAGCAGTTCTTC	CASSSDRKTYNEQFF
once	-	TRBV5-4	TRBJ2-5	TGTGCCAGCAGCTCAACCCCGGGGGGCAAGGAGACCCAGTACTTC	CASSSTPGGKETQYF
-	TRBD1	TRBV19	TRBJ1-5	TGTGCCAGTAGTACTACAGGGGCTGGACAGCCCCAGCATTTT	CASSTTGAGQPQHF
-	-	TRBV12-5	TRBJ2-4	TGTGCTAGGGTCCCCACTGAGATCCTAGCCAAAAACATTCAGTACTTC	CARVPTEILAKNIQYF